A single sample gave rise to the 20 T cell receptor beta chains below, sequenced in a study of T cell repertoires in cytomegalovirus infection. Each CDR3 protein gets one entry after TCRdb re-called the reads with MiXCR. This sample has some 220,000 distinct CDR3 sequences; 6% to 8% occur once, and the top ten carry under 7%. Sequenced: PBMCs. The receptors were sampled from a human donor in good health (CMV status not recorded). Some clones in this sample may be carry-over from other donors' samples.

The sample holds many counts of this clonotype. This chain connects TRBV12-3 or TRBV12-4 to TRBJ1-2; tentatively, D is TRBD1 (5 bases). Trimming shortened V by 6 bases and J by 8 bases, and 10 bases separated the two germline ends. The CDR3 is made up of 11 amino acids. CDR3 bases: TGTGCCAGCAGCCGGGGGTTCGGCTACACCTTC. Its translation: CASSRGFGYTF.

This clonotype was recorded at least ten times. This chain connects TRBV12-3 or TRBV12-4 to TRBJ2-5, with a weak D call TRBD1 (5 bases). V gave up 6 bases and J gave up 4 bases, with 12 bases separating them. The CDR3 runs to 13 residues. This CDR3 is CASRPTGAETQYF. The CDR3 region has the DNA TGTGCCAGCAGACCAACAGGAGCAGAGACCCAGTACTTC.

Ten or more counts support this clonotype. The genes are TRBV7-6 and TRBJ1-1; a weak D match, TRBD1 (5 bases). V dropped 5 bases and J dropped 4 bases, with 17 bases sitting between them. Per the germline V gene, CDR1 is SGHVS and CDR2 is FNYEAQ. The CDR3 extends over 15 amino acids. CDR3: CASSTAGAQVTEAFF. CDR3 coding DNA: TGTGCCAGCAGCACAGCCGGGGCGCAGGTCACTGAAGCTTTCTTT.

In this sample, this clonotype turned up many times. The chain is built from TRBV7-2 and TRBJ2-3, with TRBD2 as a possible D gene (5 bases). The CDR3 extends over 17 amino acids. Per germline, CDR1 SGHTA and CDR2 FQGNSA. With 1 base removed from V and 3 bases from J, the gap between germline ends came to 17 bases. This CDR3 reads CASSLDLVATGTDTQYF. As DNA, the CDR3 is TGTGCCAGCAGCTTAGACTTGGTAGCCACGGGAACAGATACGCAGTATTTT.

This clonotype was seen at least ten times. This chain links TRBV7-2 with TRBJ1-5, with 10 bases identical to TRBD1. Germline CDR1 reads SGHTA; CDR2 reads FQGNSA. This CDR3 is built from 15 residues. J gave up 4 bases and V 4 bases, and 4 bases lay outside the gene matches. The CDR3, as DNA: TGTGCCAGCAGCTCCACGGGACAGGGGAATCAGCCCCAGCATTTT. Amino acid sequence: CASSSTGQGNQPQHF.

This clonotype was seen many times. The chain uses TRBV2 and TRBJ2-7; D gene unclear. The CDR3 runs to 10 residues. Trimming cost V 8 bases and J 3 bases, with 5 bases left between them. CDR1 and CDR2 from the germline V gene are SNHLY and FYNNEI. In DNA form, the CDR3 reads TGTGCCAGCGGAGACTACGAGCAGTACTTC. Amino acids: CASGDYEQYF.

This clonotype was counted ten times or more. This chain links TRBV20-1 with TRBJ2-5; D remains ambiguous. The CDR3 is 14 amino acids. Trimming took off 2 bases at V and 5 bases at J, with 15 bases between the two ends. Germline CDR1 and CDR2: DFQATT and SNEGSKA (reference sequence). The CDR3 DNA reads as TGCAGTGCTAGATCACCGGGTGATTACGAGACCCAGTACTTC. It encodes CSARSPGDYETQYF.

This clonotype showed up many times. The rearrangement uses TRBV7-3 and TRBJ2-1, with D tentatively TRBD1 (6 bases). Trimming took off 5 bases at V and 15 bases at J, with 17 bases between the two ends. The CDR3 runs 12 residues. Germline V CDR1 and CDR2: SGHTA, FQGTGA. CDR3 residues: CASSQGGEGWFF. The CDR3 DNA reads as TGTGCCAGCAGCCAAGGGGGAGAGGGTTGGTTCTTC. The whole variable domain, remainder taken from reference TRBV7-3 and TRBJ2-1, is GAGVSQTPSNKVTEKGKYVELRCDPISGHTALYWYRQSLGQGPEFLIYFQGTGAADDSGLPNDRFFAVRPEGSVSTLKIQRTERGDSAVYLCASSQGGEGWFFGPGTRLTVL.

This clonotype has at least ten counts. The V call is TRBV7-9, the J call TRBJ1-5; D gene uncertain. Germline V CDR1 and CDR2: SEHNR, FQNEAQ (reference sequence). V was trimmed by 4 bases and J by 1 base, leaving 8 bases between them. CDR3 size: 14 residues. CDR3 coding DNA: TGTGCCAGCAGCTCCCTGGTGAGCAATCAGCCCCAGCATTTT. Its protein is CASSSLVSNQPQHF.

The sample holds many counts of this clonotype. The rearrangement links TRBV19 to TRBJ1-1; a possible D gene is TRBD1 (5 bases). Trimming took 7 bases from V and 0 from J, leaving 21 bases between them. Per the germline V gene, CDR1 is LNHDA and CDR2 is SQIVND (reference sequence). The CDR3 runs 17 residues. CDR3 region: CASTMTRRRGLNTEAFF. CDR3 nucleotides: TGTGCCAGTACCATGACCCGCAGGAGGGGATTGAACACTGAAGCTTTCTTT.

This clonotype was picked up a small number of times. The chain is built from TRBV6-2 or TRBV6-3 and TRBJ2-1; TRBD2 matches 13 bases. V gave up 6 bases and J gave up 7 bases; unmatched junction bases: 15. This CDR3 is 18 amino acids long. Germline loops: CDR1 MNHEY, CDR2 SVGEGT. The CDR3 DNA reads as TGTGCCAGCAGCCAACTAGCGGGGGGGCAATTAATTAGAAATGAGCAGTTCTTC. Protein product: CASSQLAGGQLIRNEQFF.

In the case of this clonotype: With a much larger clone just one base away, this may be a read error. This chain connects TRBV14 to TRBJ1-1; D uncertain. This CDR3 is 15 amino acids long. CDR1 SGHDN and CDR2 FVKESK come from the germline V gene. The DNA of the CDR3 is TGTGTCAGCAGCCAATACGGGAAGGGTAACACTGAAGCTTTCTTT. It yields the protein CVSSQYGKGNTEAFF.

This clonotype has a count of ten or more. The chain recombines TRBV4-2 with TRBJ2-1, with 7 bases fitting TRBD2. Germline assignment: CDR1 LGHNA and CDR2 YNFKEQ. V lost 0 bases to trimming and J lost 4 bases; unmatched junction nucleotides: 9. The CDR3 sequence is 17 residues long. The CDR3 DNA reads as TGTGCCAGCAGCCAAGATCGGGCTAGCGGAATTTACAATGAGCAGTTCTTC. Its protein product is CASSQDRASGIYNEQFF.

This clonotype was detected ten times or more. The chain has TRBV10-3 and TRBJ2-3, with D possibly TRBD2 on 6 matching bases. The CDR3 is 15 amino acids. Germline V gives CDR1 ENHRY, CDR2 SYGVKD. V dropped 5 bases and J dropped 2 bases, with 14 bases sitting between them. The CDR3 DNA sequence: TGTGCCATCAGTTACCGGGAGCAATTCACAGATACGCAGTATTTT. Amino acid sequence: CAISYREQFTDTQYF.

Many counts were recorded for this clonotype. The rearrangement uses TRBV20-1 and TRBJ2-1; 11 bases agree with TRBD2. Germline assignment: CDR1 DFQATT and CDR2 SNEGSKA (reference sequence). The trim removed 6 bases at V and 10 bases at J, leaving 11 bases unmatched. The length of the CDR3 is 14 residues. CDR3 in amino acids: CSATTSGDLNEQFF. The CDR3 coding sequence is TGCAGTGCCACGACTAGCGGGGACTTGAACGAGCAGTTCTTC.

This clonotype showed up many times. This rearrangement joins TRBV20-1 to TRBJ1-1; D ambiguous. The CDR3 spans 13 residues. Looked up from germline, CDR1 is DFQATT and CDR2 is SNEGSKA (reference sequence). Trimming took off 6 bases at V and 3 bases at J, with 14 bases between the two ends. The CDR3 is CSANGPGDTEAFF. For the CDR3, the DNA is TGCAGTGCCAACGGGCCCGGGGACACTGAAGCTTTCTTT.

This clonotype has ten or more counts. The chain recombines TRBV5-1 with TRBJ2-1, with TRBD2 identical over 14 bases. Trimming at V came to 4 bases and at J to 9 bases, leaving 9 bases not matched to a gene. The CDR3 consists of 16 residues. Per germline, CDR1 SGHRS and CDR2 YFSETQ. The CDR3 loop reads CASSPPTSGGASEQFF. The CDR3 region has the DNA TGCGCCAGCAGCCCCCCGACTAGCGGGGGGGCCAGTGAGCAGTTCTTC.

This clonotype has ten or more counts. V gene TRBV19 combines with J gene TRBJ1-1; D ambiguous. The length of the CDR3 is 14 residues. Deletions cut 4 bases from V and 1 base from J, with 10 bases between. The V gene's germline CDR1 is LNHDA and CDR2 SQIVND (reference sequence). Here the CDR3 DNA reads TGTGCCAGTAGTAAGTTCACAGCGAACACTGAAGCTTTCTTT. It is translated as CASSKFTANTEAFF.

In this sample, this clonotype turned up many times. The J gene is TRBJ2-5, the V gene TRBV7-2; D not resolved. In germline, CDR1 is SGHTA, CDR2 FQGNSA. Trimming took 3 bases from V and 1 from J, leaving 6 bases between them. This CDR3 comprises 13 residues. The CDR3 sequence is CASSFQLQETQYF. The CDR3 nucleotides are TGTGCCAGCAGCTTTCAGCTCCAAGAGACCCAGTACTTC.

On this clonotype itself: Sequence at one end of the junction differs from germline and may be a read error. The V and J genes are TRBV28 and TRBJ1-4; TRBD1 matches 7 bases. The CDR3 extends over 14 amino acids. Germline CDR1 MDHEN, CDR2 SYDVKM. The chain's CDR3 is CASSLGQVSEKLFF. The CDR3 DNA reads TGTGCCAGCAGCCTAGGACAGGTTTCGGAAAAACTGTTCTTT.